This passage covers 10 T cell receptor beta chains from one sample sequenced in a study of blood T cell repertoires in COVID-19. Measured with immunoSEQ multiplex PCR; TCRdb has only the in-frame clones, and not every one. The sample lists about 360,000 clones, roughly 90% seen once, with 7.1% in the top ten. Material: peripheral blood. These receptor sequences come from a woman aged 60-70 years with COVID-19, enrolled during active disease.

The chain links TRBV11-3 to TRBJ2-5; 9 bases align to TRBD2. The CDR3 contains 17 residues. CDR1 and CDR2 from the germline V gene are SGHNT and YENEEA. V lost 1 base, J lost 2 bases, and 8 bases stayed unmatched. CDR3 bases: TGTGCCAGCAGCTTAGCCCCGCTAGCGGGGATTCAAGAGACCCAGTACTTC. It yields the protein CASSLAPLAGIQETQYF. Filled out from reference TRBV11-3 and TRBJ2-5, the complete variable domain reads EAGVVQSPRYKIIEKKQPVAFWCNPISGHNTLYWYLQNLGQGPELLIRYENEEAVDDSQLPKDRFSAERLKGVDSTLKIQPAELGDSAVYLCASSLAPLAGIQETQYFGPGTRLLVL.

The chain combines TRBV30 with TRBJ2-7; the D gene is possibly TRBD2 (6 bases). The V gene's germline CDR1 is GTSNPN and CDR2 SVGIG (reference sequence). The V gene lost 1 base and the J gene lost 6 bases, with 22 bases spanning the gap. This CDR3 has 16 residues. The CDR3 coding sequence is TGTGCCTGGAGTGGGTATCCCAGGGAGGCCATTGGCGAGCAGTACTTC. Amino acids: CAWSGYPREAIGEQYF.

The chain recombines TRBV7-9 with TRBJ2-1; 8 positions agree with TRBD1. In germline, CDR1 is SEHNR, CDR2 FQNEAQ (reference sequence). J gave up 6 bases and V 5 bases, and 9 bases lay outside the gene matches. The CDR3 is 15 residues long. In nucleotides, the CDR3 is TGTGCCAGCAGCCCGGACAGGGTGGGGGTCAATGAGCAGTTCTTC. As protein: CASSPDRVGVNEQFF.

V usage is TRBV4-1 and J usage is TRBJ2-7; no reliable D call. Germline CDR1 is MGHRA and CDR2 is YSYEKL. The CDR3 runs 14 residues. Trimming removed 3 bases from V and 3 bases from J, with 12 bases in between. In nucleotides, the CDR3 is TGCGCCAGCAGCCAGAACACAGAGTACTACGAGCAGTACTTC. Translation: CASSQNTEYYEQYF.

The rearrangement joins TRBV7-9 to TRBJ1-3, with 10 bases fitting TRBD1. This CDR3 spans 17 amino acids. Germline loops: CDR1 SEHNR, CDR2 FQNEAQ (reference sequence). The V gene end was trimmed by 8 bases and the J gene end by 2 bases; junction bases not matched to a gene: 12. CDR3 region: CASDNLRGTGAGNTIYF. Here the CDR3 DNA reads TGTGCCAGCGATAATCTGAGAGGGACAGGGGCTGGAAACACCATATATTTT.

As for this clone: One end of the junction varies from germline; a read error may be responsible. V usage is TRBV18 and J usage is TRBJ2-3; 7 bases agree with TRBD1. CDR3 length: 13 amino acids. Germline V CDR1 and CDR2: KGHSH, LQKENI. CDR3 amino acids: CASSPDGTETQYF. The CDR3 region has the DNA TGTGCCAGCTCACCAGACGGGACAGAAACGCAGTATTTT. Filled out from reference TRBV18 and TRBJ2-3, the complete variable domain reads NAGVMQNPRHLVRRRGQEARLRCSPMKGHSHVYWYRQLPEEGLKFMVYLQKENIIDESGMPKERFSAEFPKEGPSILRIQQVVRGDSAAYFCASSPDGTETQYFGPGTRLTVL.

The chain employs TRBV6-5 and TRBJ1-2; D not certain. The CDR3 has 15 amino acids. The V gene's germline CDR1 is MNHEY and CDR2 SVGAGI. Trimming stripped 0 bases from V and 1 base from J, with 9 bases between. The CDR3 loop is CASSYSPESNYGYTF. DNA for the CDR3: TGTGCCAGCAGTTACTCCCCCGAGAGTAACTATGGCTACACCTTC.

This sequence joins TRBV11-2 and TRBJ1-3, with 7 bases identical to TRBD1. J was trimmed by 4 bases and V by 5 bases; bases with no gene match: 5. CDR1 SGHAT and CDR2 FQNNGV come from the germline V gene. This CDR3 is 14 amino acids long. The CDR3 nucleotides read TGTGCCAGCAGCATAACAGGGGAAGGAAACACCATATATTTT. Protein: CASSITGEGNTIYF.

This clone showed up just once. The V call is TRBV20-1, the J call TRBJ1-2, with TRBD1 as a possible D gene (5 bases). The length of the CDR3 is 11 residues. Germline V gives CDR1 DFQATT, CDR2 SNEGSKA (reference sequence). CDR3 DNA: TGCACCCCCGGGGGTGACTATGGCTACACCTTC. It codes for CTPGGDYGYTF.

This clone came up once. DNA for the CDR3: TGTGCCAGCAACACACAGGGGGCGAGGAACACTGAAGCTTTCTTT. Protein sequence: CASNTQGARNTEAFF. The chain employs TRBV5-4 and TRBJ1-1; 9 nucleotides align to TRBD1. The CDR3 is 15 residues long. V shed 6 bases and J 1 base; nucleotides not matched to a gene: 7. Germline V gives CDR1 SGHNT, CDR2 YYREEE (reference sequence).